This TCR beta chain was identified in a study of cytomegalovirus exposure and HLA in healthy donors. On the study more broadly: An earlier analysis found around 100 million unique TCR beta sequences from around 180 million T cells.

Study findings and constraints: For most TCR beta V segments, an earlier analysis put the productive rate at about 87% or about 30% of the time. In a later analysis, fewer than 20,000 TCR beta sequences were associated with HLA alleles at 0.05 false discovery rate. Rarity characterized most TCR sequences, yet some public TCRs appeared in many donors.

The PCR made use of 60 Vbeta and 13 Jbeta primers. Sequencing used immunoSEQ multiplex PCR; TCRdb keeps in-frame clones, though not all of them. This table holds about 120,000 clones. The V gene lost 11 bases and the J gene lost 0 bases, with 16 bases spanning the gap. Germline-derived CDR1 and CDR2 are MNHNY and SVGAGI (reference sequence). This CDR3 has 14 residues. In regard to this clone: Its target is unknown.

This TCR was recovered from a woman between 35 and 50 years old in good health and CMV-seropositive. The sequencing input was PBMCs. This chain connects TRBV6-6 to TRBJ1-1, with a tentative D call TRBD1 (5 bases). DNA for the CDR3: TGTGCCCTAGTGGACGGGGGGATGAACACTGAAGCTTTCTTT. Amino acid sequence: CALVDGGMNTEAFF.